Below, 15 T cell receptor beta chains from the same sample are listed, as sequenced in a study of CD8 T cells in ankylosing spondylitis. TCRdb re-analysed the 5' RACE reads in MiXCR, keeping a single row per CDR3 protein. This table has approximately 260,000 distinct CDR3 sequences, 8% to 9.5% appearing once. Sequenced: blood, either unsorted or a sorted T cell fraction (not recorded which). The receptors here all came from a male donor with ankylosing spondylitis or in good health (not recorded which).

This clonotype was seen ten or more times. This chain uses TRBV11-2 with TRBJ2-7; unclear D gene. Germline V gene data show CDR1 as SGHAT and CDR2 as FQNNGV. The CDR3 loop spans 15 amino acids. Trimming removed 0 bases at V and 0 bases at J, with 9 bases between. The CDR3 DNA follows: TGTGCCAGCAGCTTAGAACGGTTTCTCTCCTACGAGCAGTACTTC. Its protein is CASSLERFLSYEQYF. The entire variable domain, with the rest obtained from reference TRBV11-2 and TRBJ2-7, is as follows: EAGVAQSPRYKIIEKRQSVAFWCNPISGHATLYWYQQILGQGPKLLIQFQNNGVVDDSQLPKDRFSAERLKGVDSTLKIQPAKLEDSAVYLCASSLERFLSYEQYFGPGTRLTVT.

This clonotype was detected many times. This chain uses TRBV7-2 with TRBJ1-5; D ambiguous. The V gene lost 0 bases and the J gene lost 0 bases, with 9 bases spanning the gap. This CDR3 has 16 amino acids. Germline CDR1 reads SGHTA; CDR2 reads FQGNSA. Here the CDR3 DNA reads TGTGCCAGCAGCTTAGCGCCCTTATATAGCAATCAGCCCCAGCATTTT. Translation: CASSLAPLYSNQPQHF.

There are many counts of this clonotype. V is TRBV19 and J is TRBJ2-7; possibly TRBD1 for D (6 bases). V was pared by 6 bases and J by 4 bases, with 13 bases between. CDR3 length: 13 residues. Germline-derived CDR1 and CDR2 are LNHDA and SQIVND (reference sequence). The CDR3 DNA follows: TGTGCCAGTAGCACACCCGACAGGTACGAGCAGTACTTC. This sequence encodes CASSTPDRYEQYF.

The J gene is TRBJ2-6, the V gene TRBV12-3 or TRBV12-4; 8 bases align to TRBD1. The CDR3 is 18 residues long. J was trimmed by 2 bases and V by 5 bases; bases with no gene match: 11. CDR3 sequence: CASSHGQGYQAGANVLTF. CDR3 sequence (DNA): TGTGCCAGCAGTCACGGACAGGGATATCAAGCTGGGGCCAACGTCCTGACTTTC.

This clonotype was recorded a few times. The chain has TRBV7-2 and TRBJ2-3, with TRBD2 matching 7 bases. Germline CDR1 and CDR2: SGHTA and FQGNSA. The CDR3 is 14 residues long. V trimming: 3 bases; J trimming: 5 bases; junction bases outside the gene matches: 5. As DNA, the CDR3 is TGTGCCAGCAGCTTTGGCGGGAGCGGAGATACGCAGTATTTT. Its translation: CASSFGGSGDTQYF.

This clonotype has a count of ten or more. V and J are TRBV5-5 and TRBJ2-3; D unclear. V was shortened by 0 bases and J by 8 bases, with 16 bases between the two germline ends. This CDR3 is built from 15 residues. Looked up from germline, CDR1 is SGHKS and CDR2 is YYEKEE (reference sequence). CDR3 loop: CASSLDMAPALTQYF. The DNA for the CDR3 is TGTGCCAGCAGCTTGGATATGGCACCGGCACTTACGCAGTATTTT.

The V gene is TRBV3-1, the J gene TRBJ2-5; D might be TRBD1 (5 bases). The CDR3 extends over 16 amino acids. From germline, CDR1 is LGHDT and CDR2 YNNKEL (reference sequence). The V gene lost 0 bases and the J gene lost 4 bases, with 15 bases spanning the gap. The CDR3 DNA reads TGTGCCAGCAGCCAAGATTGGGAAGGGGCACGAGAGACCCAGTACTTC. It codes for CASSQDWEGARETQYF.

This clonotype has at least ten counts. This chain joins TRBV9 and TRBJ2-3; D remains unclear. The length of the CDR3 is 13 residues. Germline V CDR1 and CDR2: SGDLS, YYNGEE. The V end was cut by 3 bases, the J end by 3 bases, with 8 bases between. DNA for the CDR3: TGTGCCAGCAGCGCTGGATGGACAGATACGCAGTATTTT. Encoded protein: CASSAGWTDTQYF.

This clonotype has ten or more counts. This chain links TRBV20-1 with TRBJ2-7; 8 nucleotides agree with TRBD2. The CDR3 has 16 amino acids. Trimming removed 0 bases from V and 7 bases from J; junction bases left unmatched: 14. Germline assignment: CDR1 DFQATT and CDR2 SNEGSKA (reference sequence). The CDR3 reads CSARDSRIAGSGEQYF. The CDR3 nucleotides are TGCAGTGCTAGAGATAGTAGAATAGCGGGGTCGGGGGAGCAGTACTTC.

With respect to this clonotype: The germline gene is not matched at one end of the junction; a read error may be the cause. V gene TRBV7-2 combines with J gene TRBJ2-5, with unresolved D. This CDR3 is built from 11 residues. CDR1 is SGHTA and CDR2 is FQGNSA in the germline V gene. CDR3 bases: TGTGCCAGCAGCTCCCAAGAGAACCAGTACTTC. It translates to CASSSQENQYF.

This clonotype was seen ten or more times. The chain joins TRBV5-1 to TRBJ1-5; D may be TRBD1 (5 bases). Germline V CDR1 and CDR2: SGHRS, YFSETQ. The CDR3 spans 14 residues. Trimming left V 0 bases short and J 5 bases short, with 9 bases between. CDR3 loop: CASSLEGTDQPQHF. CDR3 sequence (DNA): TGCGCCAGCAGCTTGGAGGGGACCGATCAGCCCCAGCATTTT. Supplemented by reference TRBV5-1 and TRBJ1-5, the full variable domain reads KAGVTQTPRYLIKTRGQQVTLSCSPISGHRSVSWYQQTPGQGLQFLFEYFSETQRNKGNFPGRFSGRQFSNSRSEMNVSTLELGDSALYLCASSLEGTDQPQHFGDGTRLSIL.

This clonotype was observed at least ten times. The V and J genes are TRBV7-2 and TRBJ2-3; 9 nucleotides align to TRBD2. Germline CDR1 is SGHTA and CDR2 is FQGNSA. This CDR3 has 20 residues. V lost 2 bases and J lost 0; bases outside the gene matches: 15. The chain's CDR3 is CASSLPSFLAGARSTDTQYF. The CDR3 DNA reads as TGTGCCAGCAGCTTACCGAGCTTTTTAGCGGGAGCCCGAAGCACAGATACGCAGTATTTT.

This clonotype was counted ten times or more. The chain uses TRBV6-2 or TRBV6-3 and TRBJ2-1, with a weak D call TRBD2 (6 bases). Germline V CDR1 and CDR2: MNHEY, SVGEGT. Trimming left V 6 bases short and J 4 bases short, with 16 bases between. The CDR3 sequence is 15 residues long. The CDR3: CASSTLPGLYNEQFF. CDR3 nucleotide sequence: TGTGCCAGCAGCACACTTCCCGGACTATACAATGAGCAGTTCTTC.

Written as DNA, the CDR3 is TGTGCCTGGAGGCCGGGACAGGGGGCCTACGAGCAGTACTTC. Residues: CAWRPGQGAYEQYF. V and J are TRBV30 and TRBJ2-7; 11 bases fit TRBD1. Germline V gives CDR1 GTSNPN, CDR2 SVGIG (reference sequence). Losses at the gene ends were 3 bases for V and 2 bases for J; bases not matched to a gene: 3. The CDR3 extends over 14 amino acids.

This clonotype turned up a few times. The chain couples TRBV7-9 to TRBJ1-5, with a tentative D call TRBD1 (5 bases). V was pared by 4 bases and J by 7 bases, with 17 bases between. CDR1 and CDR2 from the germline V gene are SEHNR and FQNEAQ (reference sequence). This CDR3 has 15 residues. CDR3 bases: TGTGCCAGCAGCTCCGGACTCCCGAGGGGCCAGCCCCAGCATTTT. Translated: CASSSGLPRGQPQHF.